These T cell receptor beta chains were read from a single sample in a study of blood T cells in healthy people across ages. TCRdb itself ran the 5' RACE reads through MiXCR, one entry per CDR3 protein. The sample comprises about 1.5 million distinct CDR3 sequences, approximately 42% of which are singletons, and about 4% rests with the top ten. Sequencing input: blood. These receptors were taken from a woman aged 18-29 years in good health. The CDR3 runs from the conserved cysteine through the conserved F or W. The D gene is left open where the match is weak. Not all rows give a size; the values are once, few, many and, for expanded clones, a class.

clone_size	d_call	j_call	cdr3_length	v_call	cdr3_aa	cdr3_nt
NA	TRBD1	TRBJ2-7	15	TRBV7-9	CASTLSRDSSYERYF	TGTGCCAGCACCCTGAGTCGGGACAGCTCCTACGAGCGGTACTTC
few	TRBD1	TRBJ1-5	14	TRBV6-2/TRBV6-3	CASNRGASNQPQHF	TGTGCCAGTAACAGGGGGGCGAGCAATCAGCCCCAGCATTTT
few	NA	TRBJ2-5	15	TRBV5-5	CASSLLAESLETQYF	TGTGCCAGCAGCTTGTTGGCGGAAAGTCTGGAGACCCAGTACTTC
few	NA	TRBJ2-7	15	TRBV4-1	CASSQGRTSFDEQYF	TGCGCCAGCAGCCAAGGGCGAACTAGTTTCGACGAGCAGTACTTC
few	TRBD1	TRBJ2-7	15	TRBV28	CASSKPGQGFYEQYF	TGTGCCAGCTCTAAACCGGGACAGGGTTTCTACGAGCAGTACTTC
few	TRBD1	TRBJ1-1	14	TRBV5-1	CASSLGTGFTEAFF	TGCGCCAGCAGCTTGGGGACAGGGTTCACTGAAGCTTTCTTT
NA	NA	TRBJ2-7	16	TRBV20-1	CSAMGPPRVISYEQYF	TGCAGTGCTATGGGGCCGCCGAGAGTTATTTCCTACGAGCAGTACTTC
NA	NA	TRBJ2-7	14	TRBV27	CASRHISLYNEQYF	TGTGCCAGCAGGCACATCAGTCTCTACAATGAGCAGTACTTC
NA	TRBD1	TRBJ1-1	12	TRBV20-1	CSARPGTAEAFF	TGCAGTGCTAGGCCAGGGACAGCTGAAGCTTTCTTT
NA	NA	TRBJ1-1	13	TRBV6-5	CASSFGLLTEAFF	TGTGCCAGCAGTTTCGGACTCCTCACTGAAGCTTTCTTT